Below are 25 T cell receptor beta chains sequenced from a single sample in a study of T cell repertoires in cytomegalovirus infection. TCRdb analysed the reads with MiXCR anew, one entry per CDR3 protein. The sample lists roughly 250,000 distinct CDR3 sequences, around 12% occurring once. The specimen sequenced was PBMCs. These receptors came from a human donor in good health (CMV status not recorded). Some clones in this sample may be carry-over from other donors' samples.

The chain carries TRBV19 and TRBJ1-5; D unresolved. This CDR3 is 13 amino acids long. The germline V gene has CDR1 LNHDA and CDR2 SQIVND (reference sequence). The V end was cut by 6 bases, the J end by 2 bases, with 8 bases between. CDR3 amino acids: CASSIAGNQPQHF. The CDR3 nucleotides are TGTGCCAGTAGCATCGCGGGCAATCAGCCCCAGCATTTT.

This clonotype has a count of ten or more. The J gene is TRBJ2-1, the V gene TRBV6-5; D ambiguous. Trimming cost V 2 bases and J 11 bases, with 10 bases left between them. CDR1 is MNHEY and CDR2 is SVGAGI in the germline V gene. The CDR3 extends over 12 amino acids. The CDR3 is CASSYGWGKQFF. CDR3 DNA: TGTGCCAGCAGTTACGGTTGGGGTAAGCAGTTCTTC.

This clonotype was found a few times. The rearrangement joins TRBV5-4 to TRBJ1-1, with D unresolved. This CDR3 spans 15 amino acids. Trimming removed 0 bases from V and 4 bases from J, with 13 bases in between. Germline V gene data show CDR1 as SGHNT and CDR2 as YYREEE (reference sequence). CDR3: CASSLGADGITEAFF. In nucleotides, the CDR3 is TGTGCCAGCAGCTTGGGGGCTGACGGGATCACTGAAGCTTTCTTT. The whole variable domain, remainder taken from reference TRBV5-4 and TRBJ1-1, is ETGVTQSPTHLIKTRGQQVTLRCSSQSGHNTVSWYQQALGQGPQFIFQYYREEENGRGNFPPRFSGLQFPNYSSELNVNALELDDSALYLCASSLGADGITEAFFGQGTRLTVV.

The chain joins TRBV6-8 to TRBJ1-5; 8 bases match TRBD1. Germline assignment: CDR1 MNHGY and CDR2 SAAAGT. The CDR3 consists of 14 residues. The V and J ends lost 5 bases and 4 bases, in that order; junction bases with no gene match: 4. DNA for the CDR3: TGTGCCAGCAGTCGGACAGGGCCTAATCAGCCCCAGCATTTT. Translation: CASSRTGPNQPQHF.

Ten or more counts support this clonotype. The chain recombines TRBV20-1 with TRBJ1-5, with D perhaps TRBD1 (6 bases). Germline V gene data show CDR1 as DFQATT and CDR2 as SNEGSKA (reference sequence). V lost 3 bases and J lost 7, with 13 bases in between. There are 13 residues in the CDR3. The CDR3 here is CSASVGGGQPQHF. CDR3 sequence (DNA): TGCAGTGCTAGCGTCGGGGGCGGGCAGCCCCAGCATTTT.

Many counts were recorded for this clonotype. The chain employs TRBV12-3 or TRBV12-4 and TRBJ1-2; 10 positions agree with TRBD1. The CDR3 contains 14 residues. Trimming removed 10 bases from V and 2 bases from J; junction bases left unmatched: 7. The chain's CDR3 is CATAVTGGNYGYTF. CDR3 sequence (DNA): TGTGCCACCGCGGTGACAGGGGGCAACTATGGCTACACCTTC.

The V and J genes are TRBV6-2 or TRBV6-3 and TRBJ1-5, with 8 bases identical to TRBD1. Germline V lookup: CDR1 MNHEY, CDR2 SVGEGT. The CDR3 is 16 residues long. Germline trimming cut 0 bases from V and 4 bases from J; bases unmatched to any gene: 5. CDR3 sequence reads: CASSYSWQGANQPQHF. The CDR3 coding sequence is TGTGCCAGCAGTTACTCCTGGCAGGGGGCAAATCAGCCCCAGCATTTT.

This clonotype appeared many times. Here the CDR3 DNA reads TGTGCCAGCAGCACCACTAGCGGGGGATTCACAGATACGCAGTATTTT. Translation gives CASSTTSGGFTDTQYF. The rearrangement uses TRBV7-2 and TRBJ2-3; 11 bases are a match to TRBD2. Germline V gives CDR1 SGHTA, CDR2 FQGNSA. V lost 5 bases and J lost 2; bases outside the gene matches: 6. CDR3 length equals 16 residues. Supplemented by reference TRBV7-2 and TRBJ2-3, the full variable domain reads GAGVSQSPSNKVTEKGKDVELRCDPISGHTALYWYRQSLGQGLEFLIYFQGNSAPDKSGLPSDRFSAERTGGSVSTLTIQRTQQEDSAVYLCASSTTSGGFTDTQYFGPGTRLTVL.

This clonotype has ten or more counts. The V call is TRBV7-2, the J call TRBJ2-5; D is undetermined. Germline loops: CDR1 SGHTA, CDR2 FQGNSA. The V and J ends lost 5 bases and 3 bases respectively, with 13 bases between them. The CDR3 has 14 residues. The CDR3 protein is CASSRVAAEETQYF. The CDR3 nucleotides read TGTGCCAGCAGCCGCGTAGCAGCTGAAGAGACCCAGTACTTC.

Ten or more counts support this clonotype. This chain uses TRBV7-2 with TRBJ2-3; 11 positions match TRBD1. CDR1 is SGHTA and CDR2 is FQGNSA in the germline V gene. V shed 3 bases, J shed 6 bases, and the junction held 5 bases outside the gene matches. This CDR3 comprises 15 residues. This CDR3 reads CASSFRRDRGDTQYF. CDR3 in DNA: TGTGCCAGCAGCTTTCGTCGGGACAGGGGGGATACGCAGTATTTT. Supplemented by reference TRBV7-2 and TRBJ2-3, the full variable domain reads GAGVSQSPSNKVTEKGKDVELRCDPISGHTALYWYRQSLGQGLEFLIYFQGNSAPDKSGLPSDRFSAERTGGSVSTLTIQRTQQEDSAVYLCASSFRRDRGDTQYFGPGTRLTVL.

This chain links TRBV7-3 with TRBJ2-5; possible D gene TRBD1, 6 bases. Per germline, CDR1 SGHTA and CDR2 FQGTGA. The CDR3 extends over 13 amino acids. V lost 5 bases and J lost 1, with 8 bases in between. DNA of the CDR3: TGTGCCAGCAGCCCAGGGGTCCAAGAGACCCAGTACTTC. This gives the protein CASSPGVQETQYF.

The CDR3 reads CASSPATGQRETQYF. The CDR3 region has the DNA TGTGCCAGCAGTCCCGCTACCGGACAGCGCGAGACCCAGTACTTC. The genes are TRBV28 and TRBJ2-5, with D possibly matching TRBD1 (6 bases). CDR3 length: 15 amino acids. CDR1 and CDR2 from the germline V gene are MDHEN and SYDVKM. Trimming removed 5 bases at V and 5 bases at J, with 18 bases between.

In its sample, this clonotype was seen many times. The rearrangement uses TRBV6-5 and TRBJ2-7; TRBD1 is a possible D gene (6 bases). The V end was cut by 0 bases, the J end by 3 bases, with 12 bases between. The CDR3 extends over 15 amino acids. Germline CDR1 MNHEY, CDR2 SVGAGI. The CDR3 DNA sequence: TGTGCCAGCAGTTACTCGAGGGGGTCGGACTACGAGCAGTACTTC. Its translation is CASSYSRGSDYEQYF.

This clonotype was counted only a few times. The chain combines TRBV3-1 with TRBJ2-7; a weak D match, TRBD1 (5 bases). Between the trimmed V and J ends, which lost 2 bases and 0 bases, there was a span of 11 bases. The CDR3 is 15 amino acids. The germline V gene encodes CDR1 LGHDT and CDR2 YNNKEL (reference sequence). CDR3 in amino acids: CASSQSWQGSYEQYF. In DNA form, the CDR3 reads TGTGCCAGCAGCCAATCTTGGCAGGGCTCCTACGAGCAGTACTTC.

This clonotype has only a few counts. The CDR3 reads CASSSQGAKAQPQHF. In nucleotides, the CDR3 is TGCGCCAGCAGCTCACAGGGGGCGAAGGCTCAGCCCCAGCATTTT. The chain combines TRBV5-1 with TRBJ1-5; 9 bases line up with TRBD1. This CDR3 spans 15 amino acids. Germline trimming cut 3 bases from V and 6 bases from J; bases unmatched to any gene: 7. The V gene's germline CDR1 is SGHRS and CDR2 YFSETQ.

In this sample, this clonotype turned up many times. The rearrangement joins TRBV6-2 or TRBV6-3 to TRBJ2-3; D uncertain. Germline V gives CDR1 MNHEY, CDR2 SVGEGT. CDR3 length: 12 amino acids. Trimming pared 6 bases from V and 4 bases from J, leaving 8 bases between. The CDR3, as DNA: TGTGCCAGCAGCCCGGACGCAGATACGCAGTATTTT. Amino acid sequence: CASSPDADTQYF.

This clonotype was seen many times. This CDR3 reads CATQRGLAGVDEQFF. The CDR3 nucleotides read TGTGCCACCCAGCGTGGGCTAGCGGGGGTCGATGAGCAGTTCTTC. This chain connects TRBV6-2 or TRBV6-3 to TRBJ2-1, with 10 bases fitting TRBD2. Trimming took 10 bases from V and 8 from J; bases not matched to a gene: 14. Germline V gene data show CDR1 as MNHEY and CDR2 as SVGEGT. The CDR3 runs 15 residues.

V usage is TRBV5-1 and J usage is TRBJ2-1, with D perhaps matching TRBD1 or TRBD2 (7 bases each). Germline loops: CDR1 SGHRS, CDR2 YFSETQ. The CDR3 runs 14 residues. V lost 2 bases to trimming and J lost 9 bases, with 15 bases between them. The CDR3 loop is CASSFLQGEGEQFF. CDR3 nucleotides: TGCGCCAGCAGCTTTCTTCAGGGGGAGGGTGAGCAGTTCTTC.

Only a few counts were recorded for this clonotype. The chain is built from TRBV19 and TRBJ1-1, with 9 bases aligning to TRBD1. Germline CDR1 is LNHDA and CDR2 is SQIVND (reference sequence). The CDR3 extends over 14 amino acids. V lost 6 bases and J lost 4; bases outside the gene matches: 6. CDR3 residues: CASSWTGEVTEAFF. CDR3 DNA sequence: TGTGCCAGTAGCTGGACAGGGGAGGTCACTGAAGCTTTCTTT.

The J gene is TRBJ2-1, the V gene TRBV29-1, with TRBD2 matching 11 bases. From germline, CDR1 is SQVTM and CDR2 ANQGSEA. The CDR3 spans 14 residues. The ends lost 2 bases at V and 4 bases at J; junction bases unmatched: 1. CDR3 protein: CSVERLAGYNEQFF. The CDR3 nucleotides read TGCAGCGTTGAAAGACTAGCGGGGTACAATGAGCAGTTCTTC.

This clonotype was counted at least ten times. The chain is built from TRBV20-1 and TRBJ2-7; 8 positions match TRBD1. The germline CDR1 and CDR2 sequences are DFQATT and SNEGSKA (reference sequence). Trimming removed 2 bases from V and 5 bases from J; junction bases left unmatched: 8. The CDR3 is 14 amino acids. CDR3 amino acids: CSARPRTGIHEQYF. DNA for the CDR3: TGCAGTGCTAGACCGAGGACAGGGATCCACGAGCAGTACTTC.

In this sample, this clonotype turned up many times. The rearrangement uses TRBV7-3 and TRBJ1-1, with D perhaps TRBD1 (5 bases). CDR1 and CDR2 (germline): SGHTA, FQGTGA. Trimming pared 2 bases from V and 1 base from J, leaving 8 bases between. This CDR3 comprises 14 residues. As DNA, the CDR3 is TGTGCCAGCAGCTTACAGGGAAGGAACACTGAAGCTTTCTTT. This sequence encodes CASSLQGRNTEAFF.

This clonotype was seen at least ten times. This chain joins TRBV7-2 and TRBJ1-1; D unclear. Per germline, CDR1 SGHTA and CDR2 FQGNSA. The ends were cut back, 6 bases at V and 2 bases at J, with 16 bases in the middle. CDR3 size: 15 residues. The DNA for the CDR3 is TGTGCCAGCAGACCTGTAGGTCCTTCTAACACTGAAGCTTTCTTT. The encoded protein is CASRPVGPSNTEAFF.

Remarks on this clonotype: A clone one base away is much larger, so this may be a read error. V is TRBV7-2 and J is TRBJ1-5; TRBD1 agrees at 8 bases. Germline values: CDR1 SGHTA, CDR2 FQGNSA. The CDR3 is made up of 14 amino acids. This CDR3 reads CASSSGQEGQPQRF. The CDR3 coding sequence is TGTGCCAGCAGCTCGGGACAGGAGGGCCAGCCCCAGCGTTTT.

This clonotype was seen repeatedly, ten times or more. The rearrangement joins TRBV28 to TRBJ1-1, with D perhaps matching TRBD1 (5 bases). Germline V gene sequence: CDR1 MDHEN, CDR2 SYDVKM. Trimming cost V 10 bases and J 0 bases, with 12 bases left between them. CDR3 length: 13 amino acids. CDR3 in DNA: TGTGCCACCGCGGGGGGAGTGAACACTGAAGCTTTCTTT. This codes for CATAGGVNTEAFF.